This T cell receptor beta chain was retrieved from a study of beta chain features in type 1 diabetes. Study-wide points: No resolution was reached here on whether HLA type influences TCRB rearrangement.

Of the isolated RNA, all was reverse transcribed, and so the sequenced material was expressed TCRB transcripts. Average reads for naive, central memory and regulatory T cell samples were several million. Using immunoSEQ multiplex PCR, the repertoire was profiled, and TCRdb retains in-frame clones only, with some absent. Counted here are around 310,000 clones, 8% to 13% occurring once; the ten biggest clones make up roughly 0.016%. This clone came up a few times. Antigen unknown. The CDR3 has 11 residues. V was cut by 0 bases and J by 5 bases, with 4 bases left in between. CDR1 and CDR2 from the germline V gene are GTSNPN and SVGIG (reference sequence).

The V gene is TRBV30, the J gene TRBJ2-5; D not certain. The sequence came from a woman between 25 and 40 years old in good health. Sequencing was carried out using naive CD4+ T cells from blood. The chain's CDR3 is CAWSVHETQYF. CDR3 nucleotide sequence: TGTGCCTGGAGTGTACATGAGACCCAGTACTTC.